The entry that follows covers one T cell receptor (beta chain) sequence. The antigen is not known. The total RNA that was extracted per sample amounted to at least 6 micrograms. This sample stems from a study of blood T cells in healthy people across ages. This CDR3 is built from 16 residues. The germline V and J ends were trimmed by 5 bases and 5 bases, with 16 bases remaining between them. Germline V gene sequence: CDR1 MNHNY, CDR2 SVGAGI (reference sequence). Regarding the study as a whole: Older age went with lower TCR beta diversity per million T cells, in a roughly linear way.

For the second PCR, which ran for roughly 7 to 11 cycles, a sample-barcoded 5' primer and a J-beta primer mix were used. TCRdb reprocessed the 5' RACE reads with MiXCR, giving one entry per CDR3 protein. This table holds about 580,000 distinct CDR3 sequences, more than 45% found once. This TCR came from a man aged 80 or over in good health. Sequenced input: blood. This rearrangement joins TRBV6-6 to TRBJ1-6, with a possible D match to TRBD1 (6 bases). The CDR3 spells CASSGLRGNNNSPLHF. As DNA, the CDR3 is TGTGCCAGCAGTGGACTCAGGGGAAATAATAATTCACCCCTCCACTTT.